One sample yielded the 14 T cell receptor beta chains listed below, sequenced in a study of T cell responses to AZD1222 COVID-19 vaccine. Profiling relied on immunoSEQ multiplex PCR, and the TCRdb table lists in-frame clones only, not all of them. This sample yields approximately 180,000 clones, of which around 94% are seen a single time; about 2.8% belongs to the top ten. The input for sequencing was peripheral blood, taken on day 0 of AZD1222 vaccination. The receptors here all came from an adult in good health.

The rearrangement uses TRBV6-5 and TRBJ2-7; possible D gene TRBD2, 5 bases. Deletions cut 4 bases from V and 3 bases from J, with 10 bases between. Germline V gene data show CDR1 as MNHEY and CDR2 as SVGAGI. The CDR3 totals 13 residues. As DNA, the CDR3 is TGTGCCAGCAGTTCCCGAGGGATCTACGAGCAGTACTTC. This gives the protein CASSSRGIYEQYF.

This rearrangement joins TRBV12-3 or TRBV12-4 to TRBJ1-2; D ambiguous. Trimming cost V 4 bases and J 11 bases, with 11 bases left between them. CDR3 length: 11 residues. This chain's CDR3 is CASSSKLGYTF. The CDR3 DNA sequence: TGTGCCAGCAGTTCAAAGTTGGGGTACACCTTC.

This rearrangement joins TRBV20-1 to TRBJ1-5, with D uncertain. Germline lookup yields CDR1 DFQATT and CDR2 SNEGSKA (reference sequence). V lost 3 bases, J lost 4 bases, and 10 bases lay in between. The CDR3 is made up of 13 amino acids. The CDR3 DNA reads TGCAGTGCTAGTTTTGGAGGGAATCAGCCCCAGCATTTT. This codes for CSASFGGNQPQHF.

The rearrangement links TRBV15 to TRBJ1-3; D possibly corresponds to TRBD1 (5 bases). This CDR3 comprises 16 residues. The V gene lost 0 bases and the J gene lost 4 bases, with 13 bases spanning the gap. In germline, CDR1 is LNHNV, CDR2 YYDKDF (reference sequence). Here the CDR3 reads CATSRDRLRGGNTIYF. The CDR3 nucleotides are TGTGCCACCAGCAGAGACCGTTTAAGGGGCGGAAACACCATATATTTT.

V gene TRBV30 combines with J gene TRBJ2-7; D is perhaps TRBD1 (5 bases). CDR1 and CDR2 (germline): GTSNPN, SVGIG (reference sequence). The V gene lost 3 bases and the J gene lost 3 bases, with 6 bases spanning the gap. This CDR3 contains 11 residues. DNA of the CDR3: TGTGCCTGGAGCCAGGGCTACGAGCAGTACTTC. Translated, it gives CAWSQGYEQYF.

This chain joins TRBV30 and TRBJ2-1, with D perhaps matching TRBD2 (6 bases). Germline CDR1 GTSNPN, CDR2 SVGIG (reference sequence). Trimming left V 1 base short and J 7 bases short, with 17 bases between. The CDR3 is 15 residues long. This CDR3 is CAWSAGRRAGNEQFF. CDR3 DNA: TGTGCCTGGAGTGCCGGACGGCGGGCGGGGAATGAGCAGTTCTTC.

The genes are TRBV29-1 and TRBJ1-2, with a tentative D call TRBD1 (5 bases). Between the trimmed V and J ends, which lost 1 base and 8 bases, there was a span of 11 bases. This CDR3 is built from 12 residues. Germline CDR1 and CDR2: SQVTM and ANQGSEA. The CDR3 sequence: CSVEVSGRGYTF. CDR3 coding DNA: TGCAGCGTTGAAGTGTCAGGGAGGGGCTACACCTTC.

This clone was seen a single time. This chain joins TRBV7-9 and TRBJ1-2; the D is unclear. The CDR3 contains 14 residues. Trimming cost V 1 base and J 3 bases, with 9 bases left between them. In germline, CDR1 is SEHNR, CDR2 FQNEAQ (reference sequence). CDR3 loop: CASSLGHGDYGYTF. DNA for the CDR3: TGTGCCAGCAGCTTAGGTCACGGCGACTATGGCTACACCTTC.

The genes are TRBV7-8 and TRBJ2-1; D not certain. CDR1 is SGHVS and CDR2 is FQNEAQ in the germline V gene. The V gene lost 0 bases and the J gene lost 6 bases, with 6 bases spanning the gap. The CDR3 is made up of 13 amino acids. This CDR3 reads CASSLAHSNEQFF. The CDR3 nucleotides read TGTGCCAGCAGCTTAGCCCACAGCAATGAGCAGTTCTTC. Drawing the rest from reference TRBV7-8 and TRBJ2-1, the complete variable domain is GAGVSQSPRYKVAKRGQDVALRCDPISGHVSLFWYQQALGQGPEFLTYFQNEAQLDKSGLPSDRFFAERPEGSVSTLKIQRTQQEDSAVYLCASSLAHSNEQFFGPGTRLTVL.

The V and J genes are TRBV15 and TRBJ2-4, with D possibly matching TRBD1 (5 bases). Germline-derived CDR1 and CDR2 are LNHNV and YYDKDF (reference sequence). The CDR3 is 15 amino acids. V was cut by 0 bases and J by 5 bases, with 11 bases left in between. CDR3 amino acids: CATSRDGANQNIQYF. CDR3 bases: TGTGCCACCAGCAGAGATGGGGCAAATCAAAACATTCAGTACTTC.

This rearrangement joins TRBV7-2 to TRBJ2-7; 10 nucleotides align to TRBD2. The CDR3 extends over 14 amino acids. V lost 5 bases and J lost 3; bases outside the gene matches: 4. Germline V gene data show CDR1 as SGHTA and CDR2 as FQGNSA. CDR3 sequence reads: CASSPSGRSYEQYF. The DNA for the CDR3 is TGTGCCAGCAGCCCTAGCGGGAGAAGCTACGAGCAGTACTTC. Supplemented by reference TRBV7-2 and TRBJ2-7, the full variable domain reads GAGVSQSPSNKVTEKGKDVELRCDPISGHTALYWYRQSLGQGLEFLIYFQGNSAPDKSGLPSDRFSAERTGGSVSTLTIQRTQQEDSAVYLCASSPSGRSYEQYFGPGTRLTVT.

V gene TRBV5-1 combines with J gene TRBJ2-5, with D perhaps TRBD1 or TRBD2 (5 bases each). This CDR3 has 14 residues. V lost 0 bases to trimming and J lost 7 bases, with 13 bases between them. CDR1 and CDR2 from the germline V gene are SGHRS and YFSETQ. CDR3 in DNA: TGCGCCAGCAGCTTGGGTCAGGGTGCGGGGACCCAGTACTTC. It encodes CASSLGQGAGTQYF.

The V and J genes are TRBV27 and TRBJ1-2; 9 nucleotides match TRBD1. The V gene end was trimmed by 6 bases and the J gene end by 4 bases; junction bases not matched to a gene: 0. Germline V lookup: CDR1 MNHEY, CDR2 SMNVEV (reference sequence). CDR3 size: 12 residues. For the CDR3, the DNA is TGTGCCAGCAGGACAGGGGGCTATGGCTACACCTTC. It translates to CASRTGGYGYTF.

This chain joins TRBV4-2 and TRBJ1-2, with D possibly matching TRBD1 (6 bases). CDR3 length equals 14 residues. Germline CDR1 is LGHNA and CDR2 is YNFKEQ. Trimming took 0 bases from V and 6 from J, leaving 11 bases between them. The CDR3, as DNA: TGTGCCAGCAGCCAAGAACAGGGAGGGAATGGCTACACCTTC. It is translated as CASSQEQGGNGYTF.